This T cell receptor beta chain stems from a study of blood T cell repertoires in COVID-19. The method was immunoSEQ multiplex PCR; TCRdb's version includes in-frame clones alone and lacks a portion of them. The sample includes 400,000 to 450,000 clones, roughly 90% of them seen just once. There are 15 residues in the CDR3. The J segment lost 5 bases and the V segment lost 5 bases, leaving 11 bases of the junction unmatched. The germline V gene encodes CDR1 SEHNR and CDR2 FQNEAQ (reference sequence). What was sequenced was peripheral blood. This receptor was identified in a woman in her thirties or forties with COVID-19, enrolled during active disease. The rearrangement links TRBV7-9 to TRBJ1-2, with 7 bases aligning to TRBD1. CDR3 nucleotide sequence: TGTGCCAGCAGCCCCCGGTGGGACAGCCAATATGGCTACACCTTC. Its translation is CASSPRWDSQYGYTF.